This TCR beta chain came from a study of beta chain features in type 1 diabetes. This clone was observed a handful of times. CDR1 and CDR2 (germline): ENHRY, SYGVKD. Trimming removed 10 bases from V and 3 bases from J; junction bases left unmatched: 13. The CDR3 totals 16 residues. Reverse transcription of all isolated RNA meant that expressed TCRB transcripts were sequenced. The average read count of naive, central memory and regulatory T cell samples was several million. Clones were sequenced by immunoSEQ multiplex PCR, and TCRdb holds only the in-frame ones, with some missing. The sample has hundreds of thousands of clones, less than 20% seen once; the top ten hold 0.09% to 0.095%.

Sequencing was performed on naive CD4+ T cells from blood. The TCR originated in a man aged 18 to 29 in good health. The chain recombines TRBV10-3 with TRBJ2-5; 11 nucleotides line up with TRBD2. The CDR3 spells CATEGTSGVEKETQYF. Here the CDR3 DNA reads TGTGCCACCGAAGGGACTAGCGGAGTAGAGAAAGAGACCCAGTACTTC.